The 22 T cell receptor beta chains below come from one sample, sequenced in a study of blood T cell repertoires in COVID-19. Measured with immunoSEQ multiplex PCR; TCRdb has only the in-frame clones, and not every one. The sample shows about 75,000 clones, about four fifths of them seen only once. The sample comprised peripheral blood. Receptor source: a woman over 75 with active or convalescent COVID-19.

The V call is TRBV28, the J call TRBJ1-4; 7 nucleotides agree with TRBD1. This CDR3 region has 15 residues. The V segment lost 6 bases and the J segment 7 bases; nucleotides outside the gene matches: 11. From germline, CDR1 is MDHEN and CDR2 SYDVKM. The CDR3 DNA is TGTGCCAGCAGCTACTATACAGGGGTTGGTGAAAAACTGTTTTTT. This translates into CASSYYTGVGEKLFF.

The CDR3 region is CASSPRTGRGGANVLTF. The CDR3 DNA follows: TGTGCCAGTAGTCCTCGGACAGGGAGGGGTGGGGCCAACGTCCTGACTTTC. This chain joins TRBV19 and TRBJ2-6; D may be TRBD1 (8 bases). The CDR3 extends over 17 amino acids. Trimming took off 5 bases at V and 3 bases at J, with 17 bases between the two ends. Germline CDR1 reads LNHDA; CDR2 reads SQIVND (reference sequence).

This sequence joins TRBV4-2 and TRBJ2-3; 14 nucleotides agree with TRBD2. CDR1 is LGHNA, CDR2 YNFKEQ, per germline. With 1 base clipped from V and 3 bases from J, the junction kept 6 bases outside the gene matches. The CDR3 is 18 amino acids. CDR3 nucleotides: TGTGCCAGCAGCCAAGCCCTAGGACTAGCGGGAGGTACAGATACGCAGTATTTT. This encodes CASSQALGLAGGTDTQYF.

This chain connects TRBV2 to TRBJ1-5; D gene ambiguous. The CDR3 extends over 13 amino acids. V lost 9 bases and J 2 bases, leaving 11 bases between the germline ends. The germline gives CDR1 SNHLY, CDR2 FYNNEI. The CDR3 spells CASRGYGNQPQHF. CDR3 bases: TGTGCCAGTCGCGGGTATGGCAATCAGCCCCAGCATTTT.

The CDR3 bases are TGCGCCAGCAGCTGGGGGTGGGGAGGTGATACCTACGAGCAGTACTTC. Translated: CASSWGWGGDTYEQYF. V usage is TRBV5-1 and J usage is TRBJ2-7; tentative D call: TRBD2 (6 bases). V lost 3 bases and J 2 bases, leaving 18 bases between the germline ends. Germline V gene lookup returns CDR1 SGHRS and CDR2 YFSETQ. The CDR3 totals 16 residues.

The gene calls are TRBV9 and TRBJ1-2, with TRBD1 matching over 12 bases. CDR3 size: 15 residues. CDR1 SGDLS and CDR2 YYNGEE come from the germline V gene. J gave up 5 bases and V 3 bases, and 5 bases lay outside the gene matches. The CDR3 protein is CASSEGQGAVYGYTF. In DNA form, the CDR3 reads TGTGCCAGCAGCGAGGGACAGGGGGCTGTTTATGGCTACACCTTC.

This clone came up a few times. The chain carries TRBV27 and TRBJ2-1, with D perhaps matching TRBD1 (6 bases). V lost 2 bases to trimming and J lost 3 bases, with 14 bases between them. In germline, CDR1 is MNHEY, CDR2 SMNVEV (reference sequence). The CDR3 is 16 amino acids. CDR3 sequence (DNA): TGTGCCAGCAGTTTAAACGGACAGATCAACTACAATGAGCAGTTCTTC. Its translation is CASSLNGQINYNEQFF.

The chain carries TRBV7-9 and TRBJ1-6; D unclear. Germline CDR1 SEHNR, CDR2 FQNEAQ (reference sequence). This CDR3 spans 14 amino acids. With 0 bases removed from V and 10 bases from J, the gap between germline ends came to 10 bases. DNA of the CDR3: TGTGCCAGCAGCTTAGCAGGGAGGGAATCACCCCTCCACTTT. Translated: CASSLAGRESPLHF. The full variable domain, rest sourced from reference TRBV7-9 and TRBJ1-6, is DTGVSQNPRHKITKRGQNVTFRCDPISEHNRLYWYRQTLGQGPEFLTYFQNEAQLEKSRLLSDRFSAERPKGSFSTLEIQRTEQGDSAMYLCASSLAGRESPLHFGNGTRLTVT.

The rearrangement links TRBV5-1 to TRBJ2-2; 13 nucleotides line up with TRBD2. The CDR3 spans 16 residues. The germline V gene has CDR1 SGHRS and CDR2 YFSETQ. J was trimmed by 7 bases and V by 4 bases; bases with no gene match: 7. The CDR3 region has the DNA TGCGCCAGCAGCCCCCGGACTAGCGGGGGCGGCGGGGAGCTGTTTTTT. It specifies CASSPRTSGGGGELFF.

V and J are TRBV27 and TRBJ1-1; TRBD1 might be the D (5 bases). Trimming pared 5 bases from V and 5 bases from J, leaving 18 bases between. CDR1 is MNHEY, CDR2 SMNVEV, per germline (reference sequence). This CDR3 region has 15 residues. In DNA form, the CDR3 reads TGTGCCAGCAGTCCTTCCAGGGATGGGTATACTGAAGCTTTCTTT. Its translation is CASSPSRDGYTEAFF.

This chain joins TRBV20-1 and TRBJ1-4; D remains unclear. The CDR3 sequence is 16 residues long. V lost 3 bases and J lost 5, with 19 bases in between. The germline V gene has CDR1 DFQATT and CDR2 SNEGSKA (reference sequence). The DNA of the CDR3 is TGCAGTGCTAGTACCCCATTAGGAGGGCGCAATGAAAAACTGTTTTTT. This sequence encodes CSASTPLGGRNEKLFF.

V and J are TRBV15 and TRBJ1-1, with no clear D. Trimming cost V 1 base and J 5 bases, with 5 bases left between them. The germline V gene has CDR1 LNHNV and CDR2 YYDKDF (reference sequence). The CDR3 sequence is 12 residues long. CDR3: CATSRAVTEAFF. The DNA for the CDR3 is TGTGCCACCAGCAGAGCCGTAACTGAAGCTTTCTTT.

This clone is a singleton in its sample. This rearrangement joins TRBV5-1 to TRBJ2-1; D is perhaps TRBD1 (6 bases). CDR1 and CDR2 (germline): SGHRS, YFSETQ. The CDR3 length is 15 residues. With 0 bases removed from V and 8 bases from J, the gap between germline ends came to 15 bases. CDR3 DNA sequence: TGCGCCAGCAGCTTGGGGTCCAGGGGTTGGGATGAGCAGTTCTTC. Translated: CASSLGSRGWDEQFF.

This chain joins TRBV7-8 and TRBJ2-7; 7 bases agree with TRBD1. V lost 3 bases and J lost 7; bases outside the gene matches: 9. This CDR3 comprises 14 residues. Germline values: CDR1 SGHVS, CDR2 FQNEAQ. CDR3 DNA: TGTGCCAGCAGCTTTTACCGACAGGGTCAAGAGCAGTACTTC. Residues: CASSFYRQGQEQYF.

V and J are TRBV30 and TRBJ2-4; no clear D gene. Germline lookup yields CDR1 GTSNPN and CDR2 SVGIG (reference sequence). The CDR3 spans 15 residues. V was trimmed by 1 base and J by 0 bases, leaving 10 bases between them. CDR3 in DNA: TGTGCCTGGAGTGGGCTCCGTGTAGCCAAAAACATTCAGTACTTC. It is translated as CAWSGLRVAKNIQYF. Together with reference TRBV30 and TRBJ2-4, the CDR3 gives the full variable domain: SQTIHQWPATLVQPVGSPLSLECTVEGTSNPNLYWYRQAAGRGLQLLFYSVGIGQISSEVPQNLSASRPQDRQFILSSKKLLLSDSGFYLCAWSGLRVAKNIQYFGAGTRLSVL.

The CDR3 sequence is CASSMEDGRGGRGDTQYF. CDR3 DNA sequence: TGTGCCAGTAGTATGGAGGATGGACGGGGGGGCCGAGGGGATACGCAGTATTTT. The genes are TRBV19 and TRBJ2-3; 8 bases line up with TRBD2. CDR3 size: 18 residues. CDR1 LNHDA and CDR2 SQIVND come from the germline V gene (reference sequence). Germline trimming cut 3 bases from V and 6 bases from J; bases unmatched to any gene: 17.

There are a few counts of this clone. The chain is built from TRBV9 and TRBJ2-7; possible D gene TRBD1, 6 bases. Germline V lookup: CDR1 SGDLS, CDR2 YYNGEE. The CDR3 runs to 13 residues. V was cut by 4 bases and J by 4 bases, with 12 bases left in between. The CDR3 loop reads CASSTGHGYEQYF. The DNA for the CDR3 is TGTGCCAGCAGCACGGGACACGGATACGAGCAGTACTTC.

This chain links TRBV5-1 with TRBJ2-7; 9 bases fit TRBD1. The trim removed 0 bases at V and 4 bases at J, leaving 11 bases unmatched. In germline, CDR1 is SGHRS, CDR2 YFSETQ. This CDR3 is built from 17 residues. CDR3 nucleotides: TGCGCCAGCAGCTTGGCGGGACAGGGACCGGGATCGTACGAGCAGTACTTC. This codes for CASSLAGQGPGSYEQYF.

This chain uses TRBV5-3 with TRBJ2-7; 7 bases fit TRBD1. TRBV5-3 is classed as an ORF, of uncertain function. Trimming removed 3 bases from V and 1 base from J; junction bases left unmatched: 7. CDR3 length equals 15 residues. CDR3 protein: CARSSPGQTSYEQYF. In nucleotides, the CDR3 is TGTGCCAGAAGCTCACCGGGACAGACTTCCTACGAGCAGTACTTC.

This clone has a handful of counts. The V call is TRBV5-1, the J call TRBJ2-2; 7 bases agree with TRBD2. Trimming removed 7 bases from V and 0 bases from J; junction bases left unmatched: 6. This CDR3 has 15 amino acids. Germline V lookup: CDR1 SGHRS, CDR2 YFSETQ. The CDR3 nucleotides read TGCGCCAGCGGCCCGGGGGGTACGAACACCGGGGAGCTGTTTTTT. It yields the protein CASGPGGTNTGELFF.

This sequence joins TRBV18 and TRBJ2-7; 7 bases agree with TRBD1. Germline CDR1 KGHSH, CDR2 LQKENI. The junction had 7 bases not matched to a gene; V was cut back by 5 bases and J by 9 bases. The CDR3 extends over 12 amino acids. CDR3 loop: CASSRPQGSQYF. For the CDR3, the DNA is TGTGCCAGCTCAAGACCACAGGGGTCGCAGTACTTC.

V gene TRBV14 combines with J gene TRBJ2-7, with 8 bases fitting TRBD1. This CDR3 comprises 15 residues. V shed 4 bases, J shed 2 bases, and the junction held 7 bases outside the gene matches. Germline lookup yields CDR1 SGHDN and CDR2 FVKESK. The CDR3 DNA reads as TGTGCCAGCAGCCTCAGGACAGGGAGTCCCTACGAGCAGTACTTC. Translated, it gives CASSLRTGSPYEQYF.